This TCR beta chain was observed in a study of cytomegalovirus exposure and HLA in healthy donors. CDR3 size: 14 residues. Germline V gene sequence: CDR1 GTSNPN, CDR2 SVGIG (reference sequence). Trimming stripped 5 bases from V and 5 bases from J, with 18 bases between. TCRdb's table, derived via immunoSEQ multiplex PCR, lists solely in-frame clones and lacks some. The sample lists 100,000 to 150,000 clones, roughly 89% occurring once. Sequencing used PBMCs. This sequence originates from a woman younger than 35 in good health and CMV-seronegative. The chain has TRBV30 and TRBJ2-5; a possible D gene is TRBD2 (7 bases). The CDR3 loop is CAWAPTGGGETQYF. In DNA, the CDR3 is TGTGCCTGGGCGCCGACGGGGGGCGGCGAGACCCAGTACTTC.